Below, 30 T cell receptor beta chains from the same sample are listed, as sequenced in a study of Graves' ophthalmopathy and Graves' hyperthyroidism. Using RNA transcripts, the TCR beta CDR3 regions were amplified. First-round RT-PCR used HTBI primers; second-round multiplex PCR followed. From the multiplex PCR reads, TCRdb called clonotypes with MiXCR, one entry per CDR3 protein. The data hold about 400,000 distinct CDR3 sequences, with 15% observed a single time. The source material was peripheral blood. These receptors were obtained from a woman under 30 with stable Graves' hyperthyroidism.

This clonotype was observed many times. V usage is TRBV12-3 or TRBV12-4 and J usage is TRBJ1-2, with D tentatively TRBD1 (6 bases). The CDR3 is 16 residues long. Between the trimmed V and J ends, which lost 2 bases and 7 bases, there was a span of 20 bases. CDR3 in DNA: TGTGCCAGCAGTTTATATCTCCCCCAGACAGGTCGTGGCTACACCTTC. Translation gives CASSLYLPQTGRGYTF.

There are many counts of this clonotype. The J gene is TRBJ1-2, the V gene TRBV6-2 or TRBV6-3; possibly TRBD1 for D (6 bases). Germline V gene data show CDR1 as MNHEY and CDR2 as SVGEGT. V was shortened by 5 bases and J by 1 base, with 14 bases between the two germline ends. This CDR3 is built from 15 residues. The CDR3 sequence is CASSRTAGNNYGYTF. For the CDR3, the DNA is TGTGCCAGCAGTCGGACAGCAGGGAATAACTATGGCTACACCTTC.

This clonotype was found many times. The chain uses TRBV29-1 and TRBJ2-4; 7 bases fit TRBD2. Germline loops: CDR1 SQVTM, CDR2 ANQGSEA. Losses at the gene ends were 6 bases for V and 0 bases for J; bases not matched to a gene: 5. This CDR3 has 14 residues. CDR3 sequence (DNA): TGCAGCGTGGGGGGGGTTTTAGCCAAAAACATTCAGTACTTC. Residues: CSVGGVLAKNIQYF.

This clonotype was counted at least ten times. The chain joins TRBV24-1 to TRBJ1-5; the match to TRBD1 covers 11 bases. CDR1 is KGHDR, CDR2 SFDVKD, per germline. CDR3 length: 17 residues. V lost 6 bases, J lost 0 bases, and 6 bases stayed unmatched. The CDR3 loop reads CATSTGQGAYSNQPQHF. For the CDR3, the DNA is TGTGCCACCAGTACCGGACAGGGGGCTTATAGCAATCAGCCCCAGCATTTT.

The sample holds many counts of this clonotype. The rearrangement links TRBV5-1 to TRBJ2-7; 10 nucleotides agree with TRBD1. Germline trimming cut 4 bases from V and 6 bases from J; bases unmatched to any gene: 4. Germline CDR1 SGHRS, CDR2 YFSETQ. The CDR3 is made up of 13 amino acids. CDR3 sequence (DNA): TGCGCCAGCAGCGGGACAGGGGTTGGCGAGCAGTACTTC. It translates to CASSGTGVGEQYF. The whole variable domain, filled in from reference TRBV5-1 and TRBJ2-7, reads KAGVTQTPRYLIKTRGQQVTLSCSPISGHRSVSWYQQTPGQGLQFLFEYFSETQRNKGNFPGRFSGRQFSNSRSEMNVSTLELGDSALYLCASSGTGVGEQYFGPGTRLTVT.

This clonotype was counted ten times or more. The rearrangement links TRBV6-2 or TRBV6-3 to TRBJ1-5; D gene ambiguous. CDR1 and CDR2 from the germline V gene are MNHEY and SVGEGT. The CDR3 runs to 14 residues. V was shortened by 2 bases and J by 4 bases, with 9 bases between the two germline ends. CDR3 sequence (DNA): TGTGCCAGCAGTTACGCGGTTAAAAATCAGCCCCAGCATTTT. Amino acid sequence: CASSYAVKNQPQHF.

In this sample, this clonotype turned up many times. The gene calls are TRBV7-2 and TRBJ2-5, with 7 positions matching TRBD1. Germline V gene lookup returns CDR1 SGHTA and CDR2 FQGNSA. J gave up 2 bases and V 4 bases, and 7 bases lay outside the gene matches. The CDR3 has 15 amino acids. CDR3 sequence reads: CASSWDSTLQETQYF. CDR3 coding DNA: TGTGCCAGCAGCTGGGACAGCACCTTACAAGAGACCCAGTACTTC. Using reference TRBV7-2 and TRBJ2-5 for the parts outside the CDR3, the full variable domain is GAGVSQSPSNKVTEKGKDVELRCDPISGHTALYWYRQSLGQGLEFLIYFQGNSAPDKSGLPSDRFSAERTGGSVSTLTIQRTQQEDSAVYLCASSWDSTLQETQYFGPGTRLLVL.

This clonotype appeared many times. The CDR3 here is CSVTRATLGYEQYF. DNA for the CDR3: TGCAGCGTTACCCGGGCCACCCTAGGGTACGAGCAGTACTTC. The rearrangement uses TRBV29-1 and TRBJ2-7; D ambiguous. Germline V gene data show CDR1 as SQVTM and CDR2 as ANQGSEA. CDR3 length: 14 residues. V was trimmed by 5 bases and J by 4 bases, leaving 18 bases between them.

Ten or more counts support this clonotype. This chain joins TRBV6-1 and TRBJ2-3, with 9 nucleotides matching TRBD2. This CDR3 spans 16 amino acids. Germline lookup yields CDR1 MNHNS and CDR2 SASEGT. Losses at the gene ends were 4 bases for V and 2 bases for J; bases not matched to a gene: 7. The CDR3 DNA follows: TGTGCCAGCAGTGCCCAAGCGGGGGGAGTCACAGATACGCAGTATTTT. Its translation: CASSAQAGGVTDTQYF.

This clonotype has a count of ten or more. This CDR3 is CASSESAGFEGETQYF. CDR3 bases: TGTGCCAGCAGTGAATCCGCGGGGTTCGAGGGAGAGACCCAGTACTTC. This sequence joins TRBV11-2 and TRBJ2-5; perhaps TRBD2 as D (6 bases). This CDR3 contains 16 residues. Trimming pared 6 bases from V and 4 bases from J, leaving 21 bases between. From germline, CDR1 is SGHAT and CDR2 FQNNGV.

Ten or more counts support this clonotype. The genes are TRBV7-9 and TRBJ2-5; no definite D call. The CDR3 spans 16 residues. Trimming stripped 0 bases from V and 5 bases from J, with 16 bases between. CDR1 and CDR2 (germline): SEHNR, FQNEAQ (reference sequence). CDR3: CASSLAAQSPSETQYF. CDR3 in DNA: TGTGCCAGCAGCTTAGCCGCGCAGTCCCCTTCGGAGACCCAGTACTTC.

This clonotype has a count of ten or more. The chain joins TRBV25-1 to TRBJ2-7; perhaps TRBD1 as D (5 bases). CDR1 and CDR2 from the germline V gene are MGHDK and SYGVNS. The germline V and J ends were trimmed by 1 base and 1 base, with 11 bases remaining between them. The CDR3 is made up of 15 amino acids. The CDR3 nucleotides are TGTGCCAGCAGTGAATTCATAGGGGATTCCTACGAGCAGTACTTC. Amino acids: CASSEFIGDSYEQYF.

For this clonotype: The missing conserved phenylalanine or tryptophan at the end of this CDR3 makes a read error likely. The DNA is omitted, as the CDR3 cannot be located on it reliably, and the CDR3 follows TCRdb's listing. CDR3 region: CSARSTAANYGYSV. This chain links TRBV20-1 with TRBJ1-2. The CDR3 is made up of 14 amino acids, end residues included. In germline, CDR1 is DFQATT, CDR2 SNEGSKA (reference sequence).

The genes are TRBV7-9 and TRBJ1-2; a weak D match, TRBD1 (5 bases). The CDR3 covers 14 residues. With 5 bases removed from V and 8 bases from J, the gap between germline ends came to 18 bases. Per the germline V gene, CDR1 is SEHNR and CDR2 is FQNEAQ (reference sequence). CDR3 residues: CASSLGHGEGGYTF. CDR3 DNA: TGTGCCAGCAGCCTCGGACACGGGGAAGGGGGCTACACCTTC.

This clonotype was seen many times. The V gene is TRBV29-1, the J gene TRBJ2-7; D is unresolved. The V and J ends lost 4 bases and 0 bases respectively, with 7 bases between them. The CDR3 contains 12 residues. Germline loops: CDR1 SQVTM, CDR2 ANQGSEA. The chain's CDR3 is CSVVGNSYEQYF. CDR3 DNA: TGCAGCGTTGTGGGAAACTCCTACGAGCAGTACTTC.

This clonotype was seen ten or more times. The chain links TRBV7-2 to TRBJ2-7; D unresolved. V lost 7 bases and J 2 bases, leaving 9 bases between the germline ends. The CDR3 totals 12 residues. Germline values: CDR1 SGHTA, CDR2 FQGNSA. As DNA, the CDR3 is TGTGCCAGCACCCCACTCACCTACGAGCAGTACTTC. Translated, it gives CASTPLTYEQYF.

The J gene is TRBJ2-7, the V gene TRBV28, with TRBD2 identical over 9 bases. This CDR3 is 16 amino acids long. V dropped 7 bases and J dropped 2; count of bases not matched to a gene: 12. Germline CDR1 is MDHEN and CDR2 is SYDVKM. The CDR3 DNA reads as TGTGCCAGCATCTCACCCACTAGCGGGCGGCCCTACGAGCAGTACTTC. Its protein is CASISPTSGRPYEQYF.

This clonotype was detected a few times. A much larger clone sits a single nucleotide away, making a read error possible. The chain is built from TRBV20-1 and TRBJ2-5, with 7 bases lining up with TRBD2. CDR1 and CDR2 (germline): DFQATT, SNEGSKA (reference sequence). The CDR3 extends over 13 amino acids. Losses at the gene ends were 7 bases for V and 4 bases for J; bases not matched to a gene: 9. As DNA, the CDR3 is TGCAGTGTTGGCGGTGGGACTACAGAGACCCAGTACTTC. Its protein is CSVGGGTTETQYF.

This clonotype has ten or more counts. V gene TRBV13 combines with J gene TRBJ1-6; D unresolved. The CDR3 is 14 amino acids. Germline V gene data show CDR1 as PRHDT and CDR2 as FYEKMQ (reference sequence). The V and J ends lost 4 bases and 10 bases respectively, with 14 bases between them. The CDR3 is CASSSWRTASPLHF. For the CDR3, the DNA is TGTGCCAGCAGCTCATGGCGGACTGCCTCACCCCTCCACTTT.

This clonotype has ten or more counts. The V gene is TRBV19, the J gene TRBJ1-2; a weak D match, TRBD1 (5 bases). Germline CDR1 is LNHDA and CDR2 is SQIVND (reference sequence). The CDR3 sequence is 16 residues long. V was cut by 6 bases and J by 3 bases, with 20 bases left in between. CDR3 in amino acids: CASSPRGGARDYGYTF. In DNA form, the CDR3 reads TGTGCCAGTAGCCCGAGGGGTGGGGCGCGGGACTATGGCTACACCTTC.

Turning to this clonotype: A read error may explain this, as a much larger clone is one base away. The genes are TRBV6-2 or TRBV6-3 and TRBJ2-2, with D perhaps TRBD1 (5 bases). Germline V lookup: CDR1 MNHEY, CDR2 SVGEGT. The CDR3 consists of 15 residues. The CDR3 DNA is TGTGCCAGCAGATTTTCAGGGTGGTACACCCGGGAGCTGTTTTTT. This codes for CASRFSGWYTRELFF.

This clonotype was recorded many times. The chain recombines TRBV2 with TRBJ2-7, with a tentative D call TRBD1 (5 bases). Trimming cost V 7 bases and J 2 bases, with 12 bases left between them. This CDR3 region has 13 residues. CDR1 is SNHLY, CDR2 FYNNEI, per germline. The CDR3 here is CASNPRATYEQYF. The DNA for the CDR3 is TGTGCCAGCAACCCCAGGGCGACCTACGAGCAGTACTTC.

This clonotype occurred many times. CDR3: CASSYPWRPAYGYTF. As DNA, the CDR3 is TGTGCCAGCAGTTACCCCTGGCGCCCAGCCTATGGCTACACCTTC. This chain joins TRBV6-2 or TRBV6-3 and TRBJ1-2; D is undetermined. This CDR3 contains 15 residues. Germline-derived CDR1 and CDR2 are MNHEY and SVGEGT. Trimming shortened V by 2 bases and J by 4 bases, and 14 bases separated the two germline ends.

This clonotype was picked up many times. This rearrangement joins TRBV12-3 or TRBV12-4 to TRBJ1-6; D is undetermined. The CDR3 covers 13 residues. The V end lost 3 bases, the J end lost 7 bases, and 7 bases lay between the germline ends. The CDR3 bases are TGTGCCAGCAGTTTCTCTGGAAATTCACCCCTCCACTTT. Translated: CASSFSGNSPLHF.

This clonotype was detected ten times or more. The chain couples TRBV6-2 or TRBV6-3 to TRBJ1-5; a weak D match, TRBD1 (5 bases). The CDR3 runs to 14 residues. Germline CDR1 reads MNHEY; CDR2 reads SVGEGT. V lost 6 bases to trimming and J lost 6 bases, with 15 bases between them. The DNA of the CDR3 is TGTGCCAGCAGGACAGATCAGGTCGGTCAGCCCCAGCATTTT. This gives the protein CASRTDQVGQPQHF.

Many counts were recorded for this clonotype. The chain links TRBV12-3 or TRBV12-4 to TRBJ2-6; D unclear. The CDR3 extends over 15 amino acids. The germline V and J ends were trimmed by 6 bases and 0 bases, with 9 bases remaining between them. CDR3 sequence reads: CASSRLSSGANVLTF. DNA of the CDR3: TGTGCCAGCAGCCGCCTGTCCTCTGGGGCCAACGTCCTGACTTTC.

The chain combines TRBV29-1 with TRBJ1-5; TRBD1 matches at 11 bases. V lost 6 bases and J lost 0; bases outside the gene matches: 7. The CDR3 sequence is 16 residues long. The germline V gene has CDR1 SQVTM and CDR2 ANQGSEA. DNA for the CDR3: TGCAGCGTCGGGACAGGGGGTATCAATAGCAATCAGCCCCAGCATTTT. Protein sequence: CSVGTGGINSNQPQHF.

Ten or more counts support this clonotype. J is TRBJ2-2 and V is TRBV12-3 or TRBV12-4, with 11 bases identical to TRBD1. The length of the CDR3 is 15 residues. V shed 5 bases, J shed 6 bases, and the junction held 5 bases outside the gene matches. The CDR3 loop is CASSRPGQGAGELFF. The DNA for the CDR3 is TGTGCCAGCAGTAGACCGGGACAGGGGGCCGGGGAGCTGTTTTTT.

A few counts support this clonotype. J is TRBJ2-7 and V is TRBV5-6; D remains ambiguous. Germline CDR1 and CDR2: SGHDT and YYEEEE. The V and J ends lost 2 bases and 8 bases respectively, with 11 bases between them. This CDR3 is built from 12 residues. CDR3 bases: TGTGCCAGCAGCTTATTTCAGGAGAAGCAGTACTTC. This codes for CASSLFQEKQYF.

This clonotype was detected ten times or more. The chain couples TRBV24-1 to TRBJ2-4; 8 bases align to TRBD2. The length of the CDR3 is 17 residues. J lost 0 bases, V lost 4 bases, and 7 bases had no gene match. Per germline, CDR1 KGHDR and CDR2 SFDVKD. CDR3 amino acids: CATSDPRGDLAKNIQYF. The CDR3, as DNA: TGTGCCACCAGTGACCCGCGGGGGGACCTAGCCAAAAACATTCAGTACTTC.